One sample yielded the 29 T cell receptor beta chains listed below, sequenced in a study of graft-versus-host responses after intestinal transplantation (TCRdb year 2021). Library construction relied on the immunoSEQ multiplex PCR assay. This immuneACCESS table, as held by TCRdb, lists in-frame sequences with V and J called but not all clones. Of the missing ones, under half trace to an unresolved V gene in checked studies; the others have no known cause. Here the sample has about 120,000 clones; 90% occur a single time. The ten largest clones capture roughly 0.17% of the sample. The time point tag for this specimen amounts to: cells obtained before transplantation from donor or recipient. The antigens of these receptors remain unknown. The sample consisted of unstimulated CD4+ T cells sorted from spleen or lymph node cells, taken before intestinal transplant. The receptors originated from a human donor who received an intestinal transplant.

This chain connects TRBV5-4 to TRBJ1-1, with TRBD1 matching 8 bases. Germline V lookup: CDR1 SGHNT, CDR2 YYREEE (reference sequence). The CDR3 runs to 14 residues. Losses at the gene ends were 4 bases for V and 7 bases for J; bases not matched to a gene: 9. This chain's CDR3 is CASSADRGRGEAFF. CDR3 nucleotide sequence: TGTGCCAGCAGCGCCGACAGGGGCAGAGGTGAAGCTTTCTTT.

The J gene is TRBJ1-1, the V gene TRBV5-1; 9 bases map to TRBD1. CDR1 and CDR2 (germline): SGHRS, YFSETQ. V gave up 4 bases and J gave up 4 bases; unmatched junction bases: 2. The CDR3 is 13 residues long. CDR3 nucleotide sequence: TGCGCCAGCAGCGTGACAGGGGGCACTGAAGCTTTCTTT. Protein sequence: CASSVTGGTEAFF.

The rearrangement uses TRBV30 and TRBJ1-3; no firm D call. Germline CDR1 is GTSNPN and CDR2 is SVGIG (reference sequence). V was cut by 0 bases and J by 3 bases, with 15 bases left in between. CDR3 size: 16 residues. This CDR3 reads CAWSVRALRGGNTIYF. CDR3 in DNA: TGTGCCTGGAGTGTACGCGCCTTAAGAGGTGGAAACACCATATATTTT.

In this sample, this clone turned up a few times. V gene TRBV6-5 combines with J gene TRBJ1-6; weak D call: TRBD1 (5 bases). Between the trimmed V and J ends, which lost 3 bases and 6 bases, there was a span of 9 bases. The CDR3 length is 14 residues. Germline loops: CDR1 MNHEY, CDR2 SVGAGI. This chain's CDR3 is CASSYLQGNSPLHF. The CDR3, as DNA: TGTGCCAGCAGTTATCTGCAGGGTAATTCACCCCTCCACTTT.

CDR3 protein: CASSTSGIPYEQYF. The CDR3 nucleotides read TGTGCCAGCAGTACAAGCGGGATCCCCTACGAGCAGTACTTC. The V gene is TRBV25-1, the J gene TRBJ2-7; 7 bases are a match to TRBD2. Germline CDR1 is MGHDK and CDR2 is SYGVNS. J was trimmed by 2 bases and V by 5 bases; bases with no gene match: 6. CDR3 length equals 14 residues.

The chain is built from TRBV18 and TRBJ1-1; possible D gene TRBD1, 5 bases. Between the trimmed V and J ends, which lost 6 bases and 4 bases, there was a span of 12 bases. The CDR3 is 13 residues long. Germline CDR1 is KGHSH and CDR2 is LQKENI. CDR3 amino acids: CASSPREGTEAFF. Here the CDR3 DNA reads TGTGCCAGCTCGCCCAGGGAGGGCACTGAAGCTTTCTTT.

The J gene is TRBJ1-2, the V gene TRBV11-2, with 9 bases fitting TRBD1. Germline CDR1 SGHAT, CDR2 FQNNGV. Germline trimming cut 7 bases from V and 5 bases from J; bases unmatched to any gene: 11. The CDR3 contains 15 residues. CDR3 amino acids: CASTLIGQGTYGYTF. CDR3 nucleotide sequence: TGTGCCAGCACCCTGATCGGACAGGGGACGTATGGCTACACCTTC.

V usage is TRBV28 and J usage is TRBJ1-1; D gene uncertain. The germline gives CDR1 MDHEN, CDR2 SYDVKM. V shed 10 bases and J shed 0 bases, with 9 bases lying between them. This CDR3 spans 12 amino acids. The CDR3 is CATQNMNTEAFF. The CDR3 bases are TGTGCCACCCAGAACATGAACACTGAAGCTTTCTTT. The full variable domain, with the rest looked up from reference TRBV28 and TRBJ1-1, is DVKVTQSSRYLVKRTGEKVFLECVQDMDHENMFWYRQDPGLGLRLIYFSYDVKMKEKGDIPEGYSVSREKKERFSLILESASTNQTSMYLCATQNMNTEAFFGQGTRLTVV.

The rearrangement links TRBV5-6 to TRBJ2-7, with TRBD1 matching 7 bases. Germline loops: CDR1 SGHDT, CDR2 YYEEEE. Trimming removed 1 base from V and 4 bases from J; junction bases left unmatched: 8. The CDR3 contains 15 residues. The chain's CDR3 is CASSLLGTASYEQYF. CDR3 DNA: TGTGCCAGCAGCTTGCTTGGGACAGCCAGTTACGAGCAGTACTTC.

The chain is built from TRBV7-9 and TRBJ2-5, with D maybe TRBD2 (7 bases). The end of the DNA is better explained by TRBJ2-7, so the J call may be wrong. Germline CDR1 SEHNR, CDR2 FQNEAQ (reference sequence). There are 15 residues in the CDR3. The CDR3 DNA is TGTGCCAGCAGCTTAGCAGGGCGGGGGCGCTACGAGCAGTACTTC. It yields the protein CASSLAGRGRYEQYF.

The chain carries TRBV6-5 and TRBJ2-1; D possibly corresponds to TRBD2 (6 bases). Trimming took off 5 bases at V and 1 base at J, with 12 bases between the two ends. The germline gives CDR1 MNHEY, CDR2 SVGAGI. The CDR3 consists of 15 residues. The CDR3 protein is CASSRTTPSYNEQFF. The CDR3 nucleotides are TGTGCCAGCAGTCGGACTACTCCATCCTACAATGAGCAGTTCTTC.

V is TRBV7-3 and J is TRBJ2-1; 8 bases align to TRBD2. After removal of 5 bases from V and 0 bases from J, the junction contained 3 bases not matched to a gene. In germline, CDR1 is SGHTA, CDR2 FQGTGA. CDR3 length: 15 residues. The CDR3 reads CASSVTSGSYNEQFF. The CDR3 DNA reads as TGTGCCAGCAGCGTTACTAGCGGCTCCTACAATGAGCAGTTCTTC.

The V call is TRBV5-1, the J call TRBJ2-2; 7 bases match TRBD2. J gave up 1 base and V 3 bases, and 3 bases lay outside the gene matches. CDR1 is SGHRS, CDR2 YFSETQ, per germline. The CDR3 extends over 15 amino acids. As DNA, the CDR3 is TGCGCCAGCAGCTATTTAGCGGGGAACACCGGGGAGCTGTTTTTT. The encoded protein is CASSYLAGNTGELFF. The full variable domain, rest sourced from reference TRBV5-1 and TRBJ2-2, is KAGVTQTPRYLIKTRGQQVTLSCSPISGHRSVSWYQQTPGQGLQFLFEYFSETQRNKGNFPGRFSGRQFSNSRSEMNVSTLELGDSALYLCASSYLAGNTGELFFGEGSRLTVL.

The chain recombines TRBV11-2 with TRBJ2-5; 10 bases map to TRBD1. CDR3 length: 14 amino acids. Germline CDR1 reads SGHAT; CDR2 reads FQNNGV. Unmatched junction bases numbered 0, after V lost 1 base and J lost 4 bases. The CDR3 sequence is CASSLGQGAETQYF. For the CDR3, the DNA is TGTGCCAGCAGCTTAGGACAGGGGGCAGAGACCCAGTACTTC.

The chain combines TRBV11-2 with TRBJ2-3; 7 positions agree with TRBD1. Germline assignment: CDR1 SGHAT and CDR2 FQNNGV. This CDR3 comprises 15 residues. V gave up 5 bases and J gave up 3 bases; unmatched junction bases: 8. The CDR3 DNA sequence: TGTGCCAGCAGCGCAGACAGGGTGGGGACAGATACGCAGTATTTT. Its protein product is CASSADRVGTDTQYF.

This sequence joins TRBV5-4 and TRBJ2-1; 7 nucleotides line up with TRBD2. This CDR3 has 15 amino acids. In germline, CDR1 is SGHNT, CDR2 YYREEE (reference sequence). Losses at the gene ends were 1 base for V and 5 bases for J; bases not matched to a gene: 6. For the CDR3, the DNA is TGTGCCAGCAGCTTGTGGGCTAGCGGCAACAATGAGCAGTTCTTC. Protein product: CASSLWASGNNEQFF.

The chain has TRBV28 and TRBJ1-5; 7 nucleotides line up with TRBD1. The CDR3 sequence is 15 residues long. The junction had 7 bases not matched to a gene; V was cut back by 4 bases and J by 4 bases. The germline CDR1 and CDR2 sequences are MDHEN and SYDVKM. CDR3: CASSSNPGGNQPQHF. In DNA, the CDR3 is TGTGCCAGCAGTTCCAACCCAGGGGGAAATCAGCCCCAGCATTTT. Full variable domain (outside the CDR3, taken from reference TRBV28 and TRBJ1-5): DVKVTQSSRYLVKRTGEKVFLECVQDMDHENMFWYRQDPGLGLRLIYFSYDVKMKEKGDIPEGYSVSREKKERFSLILESASTNQTSMYLCASSSNPGGNQPQHFGDGTRLSIL.

This rearrangement joins TRBV18 to TRBJ1-2; 8 positions agree with TRBD1. The V segment lost 1 base and the J segment 4 bases; nucleotides outside the gene matches: 11. Germline V gives CDR1 KGHSH, CDR2 LQKENI. The CDR3 runs to 17 residues. In nucleotides, the CDR3 is TGTGCCAGCTCACCACGAGAGCAGGGGGCCTCTGGCTATGGCTACACCTTC. Amino acids: CASSPREQGASGYGYTF. Together with reference TRBV18 and TRBJ1-2, the CDR3 gives the full variable domain: NAGVMQNPRHLVRRRGQEARLRCSPMKGHSHVYWYRQLPEEGLKFMVYLQKENIIDESGMPKERFSAEFPKEGPSILRIQQVVRGDSAAYFCASSPREQGASGYGYTFGSGTRLTVV.

Written as DNA, the CDR3 is TGTGCCAGCAGTTTATCATCAGGGGCTTCCTACGAGCAGTACTTC. Translation: CASSLSSGASYEQYF. This chain links TRBV28 with TRBJ2-7, with D possibly matching TRBD1 (6 bases). The V end was cut by 1 base, the J end by 1 base, with 11 bases between. The germline CDR1 and CDR2 sequences are MDHEN and SYDVKM. This CDR3 contains 15 residues.

This sequence joins TRBV20-1 and TRBJ2-3; no clear D. This CDR3 has 11 amino acids. Germline V gene sequence: CDR1 DFQATT, CDR2 SNEGSKA (reference sequence). V lost 3 bases, J lost 6 bases, and 7 bases lay in between. The CDR3 DNA follows: TGCAGTGCTAGTCCCGGGGATACGCAGTATTTT. Its protein product is CSASPGDTQYF.

This sequence joins TRBV18 and TRBJ2-5; TRBD2 aligns across 8 bases. The CDR3 spans 16 residues. Germline CDR1 is KGHSH and CDR2 is LQKENI. The V gene end was trimmed by 0 bases and the J gene end by 1 base; junction bases not matched to a gene: 4. The CDR3 DNA reads as TGTGCCAGCTCACCACCGTTAGCGGGGAGCCAAGAGACCCAGTACTTC. Residues: CASSPPLAGSQETQYF.

To note about this clone: Distinct nucleotide sequences in the sample also encode this CDR3. This rearrangement joins TRBV10-3 to TRBJ2-1; 13 bases are shared with TRBD2. The germline V gene has CDR1 ENHRY and CDR2 SYGVKD. Losses at the gene ends were 4 bases for V and 7 bases for J; bases not matched to a gene: 7. CDR3 length equals 16 residues. CDR3 region: CAISGGTSGEKNEQFF. In DNA, the CDR3 is TGTGCCATCAGTGGAGGGACTAGCGGGGAGAAGAATGAGCAGTTCTTC.

The chain couples TRBV7-9 to TRBJ2-6; no clear D gene. V was pared by 5 bases and J by 0 bases, with 20 bases between. Germline CDR1 SEHNR, CDR2 FQNEAQ (reference sequence). The CDR3 length is 19 residues. The CDR3 nucleotides read TGTGCCAGCAGCCCGCTTTCATCGTATTCCAGCTCTGGGGCCAACGTCCTGACTTTC. Translating gives CASSPLSSYSSSGANVLTF.

This chain links TRBV7-9 with TRBJ2-1; the D gene is possibly TRBD2 (6 bases). The CDR3 is 18 residues long. The germline V gene encodes CDR1 SEHNR and CDR2 FQNEAQ (reference sequence). Trimming pared 1 base from V and 5 bases from J, leaving 21 bases between. DNA for the CDR3: TGTGCCAGCAGCTTAGTCCCGCGGGGAGGATCTTTTAACAATGAGCAGTTCTTC. Translated, it gives CASSLVPRGGSFNNEQFF.

This chain joins TRBV6-5 and TRBJ1-2; D unclear. Germline-derived CDR1 and CDR2 are MNHEY and SVGAGI. The CDR3 length is 13 residues. Trimming left V 5 bases short and J 5 bases short, with 12 bases between. CDR3 in amino acids: CASSPAGVYGYTF. The CDR3 DNA reads as TGTGCCAGCAGTCCCGCCGGGGTGTATGGCTACACCTTC.

The gene calls are TRBV6-5 and TRBJ2-7, with 7 bases aligning to TRBD2. CDR1 MNHEY and CDR2 SVGAGI come from the germline V gene. The CDR3 extends over 13 amino acids. V trimming: 6 bases; J trimming: 2 bases; junction bases outside the gene matches: 4. The CDR3 sequence is CASSRTRTYEQYF. CDR3 sequence (DNA): TGTGCCAGCAGCCGGACTAGGACCTACGAGCAGTACTTC.

V is TRBV5-4 and J is TRBJ2-6; possible D gene TRBD1, 5 bases. Trimming cost V 4 bases and J 0 bases, with 14 bases left between them. The CDR3 is 17 residues long. CDR1 and CDR2 (germline): SGHNT, YYREEE (reference sequence). The DNA for the CDR3 is TGTGCCAGCAGCCCAGGGCAGGGATCCTCTGGGGCCAACGTCCTGACTTTC. This codes for CASSPGQGSSGANVLTF.

The V and J genes are TRBV4-1 and TRBJ1-4; no clear D. The CDR3 spans 12 residues. V gave up 2 bases and J gave up 4 bases, with 2 bases separating them. Germline V gene sequence: CDR1 MGHRA, CDR2 YSYEKL. The CDR3 is CASSQLNEKLFF. For the CDR3, the DNA is TGCGCCAGCAGCCAACTTAATGAAAAACTGTTTTTT.

This rearrangement joins TRBV18 to TRBJ1-1, with D tentatively TRBD1 (5 bases). From germline, CDR1 is KGHSH and CDR2 LQKENI. This CDR3 has 12 residues. V was pared by 4 bases and J by 3 bases, with 6 bases between. CDR3 in amino acids: CASSQGYTEAFF. CDR3 DNA sequence: TGTGCCAGCTCACAGGGGTACACTGAAGCTTTCTTT. Full variable domain (missing parts from reference TRBV18 and TRBJ1-1): NAGVMQNPRHLVRRRGQEARLRCSPMKGHSHVYWYRQLPEEGLKFMVYLQKENIIDESGMPKERFSAEFPKEGPSILRIQQVVRGDSAAYFCASSQGYTEAFFGQGTRLTVV.